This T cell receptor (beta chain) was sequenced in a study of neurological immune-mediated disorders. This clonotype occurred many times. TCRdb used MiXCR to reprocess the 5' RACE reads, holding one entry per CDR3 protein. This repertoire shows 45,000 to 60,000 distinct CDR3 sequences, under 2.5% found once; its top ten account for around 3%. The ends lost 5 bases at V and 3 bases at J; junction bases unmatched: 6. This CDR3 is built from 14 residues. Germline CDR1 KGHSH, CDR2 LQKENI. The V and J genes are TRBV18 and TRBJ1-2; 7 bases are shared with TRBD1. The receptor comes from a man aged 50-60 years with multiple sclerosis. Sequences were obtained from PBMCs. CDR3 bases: TGTGCCAGCTCAGAATTTGGACAGGACTATGGCTACACCTTC. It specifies CASSEFGQDYGYTF.